These 3 T cell receptor beta chains share one sample of origin, sequenced in a study of T cell responses to AZD1222 COVID-19 vaccine. Generated by immunoSEQ multiplex PCR, the TCRdb table keeps only in-frame clones and is missing some. This sample has about 150,000 clones, with around 90% found just once. This material consisted of peripheral blood, taken on day 0 of AZD1222 vaccination. These receptors were collected from an adult in good health.

This rearrangement joins TRBV7-9 to TRBJ2-7, with TRBD2 matching 11 bases. V lost 5 bases to trimming and J lost 1 base; unmatched junction nucleotides: 1. This CDR3 spans 14 amino acids. Germline assignment: CDR1 SEHNR and CDR2 FQNEAQ (reference sequence). The CDR3 bases are TGTGCCAGCAGCGGGACTAGCGGATCCTACGAGCAGTACTTC. Translating gives CASSGTSGSYEQYF.

V gene TRBV18 combines with J gene TRBJ1-4, with D perhaps TRBD1 (5 bases). The V end was cut by 0 bases, the J end by 4 bases, with 9 bases between. In germline, CDR1 is KGHSH, CDR2 LQKENI. This CDR3 is 15 amino acids long. The CDR3 DNA is TGTGCCAGCTCACCACCGGGGCGGAGTAATGAAAAACTGTTTTTT. It is translated as CASSPPGRSNEKLFF.

This clone was counted a few times. CDR3 in amino acids: CASSLKGFDYGYTF. The CDR3 DNA is TGTGCCAGCAGTTTAAAAGGGTTTGACTATGGCTACACCTTC. The rearrangement links TRBV27 to TRBJ1-2; D call uncertain. The CDR3 is 14 amino acids. V lost 2 bases, J lost 3 bases, and 10 bases lay in between. Germline lookup yields CDR1 MNHEY and CDR2 SMNVEV (reference sequence).